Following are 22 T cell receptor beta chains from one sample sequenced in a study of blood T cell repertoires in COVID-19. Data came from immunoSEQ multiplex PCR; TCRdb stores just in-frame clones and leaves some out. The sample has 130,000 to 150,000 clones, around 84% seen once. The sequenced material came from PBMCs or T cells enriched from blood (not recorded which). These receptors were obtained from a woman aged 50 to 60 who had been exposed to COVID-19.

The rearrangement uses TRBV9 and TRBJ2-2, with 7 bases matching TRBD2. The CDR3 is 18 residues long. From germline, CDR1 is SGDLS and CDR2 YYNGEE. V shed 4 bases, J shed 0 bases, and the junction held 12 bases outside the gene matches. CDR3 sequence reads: CASSKRTSAFANTGELFF. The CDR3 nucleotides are TGTGCCAGCAGCAAGAGGACTAGTGCGTTCGCGAACACCGGGGAGCTGTTTTTT. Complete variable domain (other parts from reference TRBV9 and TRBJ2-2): DSGVTQTPKHLITATGQRVTLRCSPRSGDLSVYWYQQSLDQGLQFLIQYYNGEERAKGNILERFSAQQFPDLHSELNLSSLELGDSALYFCASSKRTSAFANTGELFFGEGSRLTVL.

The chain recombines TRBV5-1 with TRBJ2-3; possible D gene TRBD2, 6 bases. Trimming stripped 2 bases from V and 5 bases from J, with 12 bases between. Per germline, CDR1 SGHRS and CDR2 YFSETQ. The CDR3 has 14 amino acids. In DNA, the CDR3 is TGCGCCAGCAGCTTATTATCCGGGAGAGATACGCAGTATTTT. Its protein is CASSLLSGRDTQYF.

The CDR3 protein is CASSSPLFGVYGYTF. The CDR3 DNA follows: TGTGCCAGCAGTTCACCCCTCTTCGGGGTCTATGGCTACACCTTC. The chain recombines TRBV28 with TRBJ1-2; no definite D call. V lost 4 bases to trimming and J lost 4 bases, with 16 bases between them. Germline loops: CDR1 MDHEN, CDR2 SYDVKM. The CDR3 is made up of 15 amino acids.

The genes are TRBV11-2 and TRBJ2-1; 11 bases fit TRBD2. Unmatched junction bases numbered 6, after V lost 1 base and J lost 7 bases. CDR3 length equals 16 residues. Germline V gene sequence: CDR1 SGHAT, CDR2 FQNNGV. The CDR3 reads CASSLAVSGGANEQFF. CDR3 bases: TGTGCCAGCAGCTTAGCGGTTAGCGGGGGGGCGAATGAGCAGTTCTTC.

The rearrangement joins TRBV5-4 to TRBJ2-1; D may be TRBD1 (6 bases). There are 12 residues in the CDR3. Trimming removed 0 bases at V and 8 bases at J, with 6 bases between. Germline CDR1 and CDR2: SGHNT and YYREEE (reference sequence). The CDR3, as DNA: TGTGCCAGCAGCTTGGCAGGGGATGAGCAGTTCTTC. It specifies CASSLAGDEQFF.

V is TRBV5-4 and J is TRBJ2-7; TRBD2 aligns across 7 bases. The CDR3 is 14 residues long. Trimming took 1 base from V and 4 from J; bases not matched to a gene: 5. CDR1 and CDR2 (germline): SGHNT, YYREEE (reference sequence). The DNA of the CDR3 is TGTGCCAGCAGCTTGTCGGCTAGCGGTTACGAGCAGTACTTC. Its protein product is CASSLSASGYEQYF.

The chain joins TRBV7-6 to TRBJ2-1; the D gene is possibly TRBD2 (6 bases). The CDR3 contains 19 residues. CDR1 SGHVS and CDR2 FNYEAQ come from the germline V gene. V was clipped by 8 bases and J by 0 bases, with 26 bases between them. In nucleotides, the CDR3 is TGTGCCAGCGGAAGGGGACTGACCACCCGAACCAGCTCCTACAATGAGCAGTTCTTC. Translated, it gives CASGRGLTTRTSSYNEQFF.

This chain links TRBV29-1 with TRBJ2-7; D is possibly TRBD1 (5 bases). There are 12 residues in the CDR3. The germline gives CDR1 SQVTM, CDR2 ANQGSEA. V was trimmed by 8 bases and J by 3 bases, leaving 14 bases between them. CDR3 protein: CSHFDSFYEQYF. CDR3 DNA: TGCAGCCATTTCGACAGCTTCTACGAGCAGTACTTC.

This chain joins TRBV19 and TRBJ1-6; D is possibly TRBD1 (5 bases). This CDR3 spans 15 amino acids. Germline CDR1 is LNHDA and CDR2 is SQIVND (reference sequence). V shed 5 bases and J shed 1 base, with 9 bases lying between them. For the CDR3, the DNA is TGTGCCAGTAGTGGGGGGACGTCCTATAATTCACCCCTCCACTTT. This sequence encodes CASSGGTSYNSPLHF.

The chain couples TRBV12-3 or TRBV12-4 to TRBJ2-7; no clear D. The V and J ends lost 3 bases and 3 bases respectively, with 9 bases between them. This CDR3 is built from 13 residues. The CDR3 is CASSFVLGYEQYF. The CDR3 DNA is TGTGCCAGCAGTTTTGTCCTCGGCTACGAGCAGTACTTC.

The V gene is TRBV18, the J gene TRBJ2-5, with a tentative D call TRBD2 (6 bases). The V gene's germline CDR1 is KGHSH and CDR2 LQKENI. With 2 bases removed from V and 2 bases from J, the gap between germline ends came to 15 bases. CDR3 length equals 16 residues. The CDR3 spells CASSPRPGARQETQYF. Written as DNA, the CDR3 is TGTGCCAGCTCACCAAGACCGGGAGCCAGACAAGAGACCCAGTACTTC.

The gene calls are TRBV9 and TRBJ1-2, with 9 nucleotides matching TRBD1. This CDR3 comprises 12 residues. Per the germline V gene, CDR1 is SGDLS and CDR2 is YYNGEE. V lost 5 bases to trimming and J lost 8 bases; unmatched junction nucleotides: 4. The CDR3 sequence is CASSGTGGGYTF. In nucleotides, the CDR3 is TGTGCCAGCAGTGGAACAGGGGGCGGCTACACCTTC. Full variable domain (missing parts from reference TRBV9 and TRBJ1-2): DSGVTQTPKHLITATGQRVTLRCSPRSGDLSVYWYQQSLDQGLQFLIQYYNGEERAKGNILERFSAQQFPDLHSELNLSSLELGDSALYFCASSGTGGGYTFGSGTRLTVV.

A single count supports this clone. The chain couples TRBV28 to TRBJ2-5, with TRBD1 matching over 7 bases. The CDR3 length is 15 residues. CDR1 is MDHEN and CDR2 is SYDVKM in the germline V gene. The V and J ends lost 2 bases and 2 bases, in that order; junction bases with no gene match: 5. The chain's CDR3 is CASSLIGTAQETQYF. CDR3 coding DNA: TGTGCCAGCAGTTTAATCGGGACAGCGCAAGAGACCCAGTACTTC.

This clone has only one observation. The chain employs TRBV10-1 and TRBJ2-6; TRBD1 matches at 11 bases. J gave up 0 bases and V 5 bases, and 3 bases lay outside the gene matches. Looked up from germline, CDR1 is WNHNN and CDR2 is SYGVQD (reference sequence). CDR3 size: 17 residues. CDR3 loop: CASSPGTGGSGANVLTF. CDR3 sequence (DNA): TGCGCCAGCAGTCCCGGGACAGGGGGCTCTGGGGCCAACGTCCTGACTTTC.

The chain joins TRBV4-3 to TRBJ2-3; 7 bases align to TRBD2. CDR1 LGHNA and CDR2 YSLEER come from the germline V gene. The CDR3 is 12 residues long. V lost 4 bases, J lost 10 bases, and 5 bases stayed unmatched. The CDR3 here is CASSLRGLPQYF. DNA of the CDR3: TGCGCCAGCAGCCTCCGGGGACTACCGCAGTATTTT.

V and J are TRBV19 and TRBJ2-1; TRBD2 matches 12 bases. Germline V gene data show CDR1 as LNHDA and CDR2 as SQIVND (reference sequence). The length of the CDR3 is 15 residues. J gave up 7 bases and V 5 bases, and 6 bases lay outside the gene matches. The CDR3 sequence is CASSALAGGVNEQFF. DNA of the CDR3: TGTGCCAGTAGTGCACTAGCGGGGGGAGTGAATGAGCAGTTCTTC.

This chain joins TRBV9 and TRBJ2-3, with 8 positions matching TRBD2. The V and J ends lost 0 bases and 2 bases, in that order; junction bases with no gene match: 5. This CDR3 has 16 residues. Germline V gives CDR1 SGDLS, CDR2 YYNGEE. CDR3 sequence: CASSVGISGNTDTQYF. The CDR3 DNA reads TGTGCCAGCAGCGTAGGGATTAGCGGGAACACAGATACGCAGTATTTT.

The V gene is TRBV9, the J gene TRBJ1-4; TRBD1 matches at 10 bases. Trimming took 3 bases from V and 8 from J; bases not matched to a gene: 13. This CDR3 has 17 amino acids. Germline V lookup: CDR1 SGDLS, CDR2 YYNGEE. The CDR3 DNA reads TGTGCCAGCAGCGCTGCGACCGGGACAGGGGTGGGGGAAAAACTGTTTTTT. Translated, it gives CASSAATGTGVGEKLFF.

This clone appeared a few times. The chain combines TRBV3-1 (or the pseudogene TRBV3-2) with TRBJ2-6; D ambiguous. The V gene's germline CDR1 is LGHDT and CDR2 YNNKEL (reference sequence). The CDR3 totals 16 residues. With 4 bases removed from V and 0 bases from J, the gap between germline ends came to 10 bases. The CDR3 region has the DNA TGTGCCAGCAGCCCCGCAGTCCTCTCTGGGGCCAACGTCCTGACTTTC. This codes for CASSPAVLSGANVLTF.

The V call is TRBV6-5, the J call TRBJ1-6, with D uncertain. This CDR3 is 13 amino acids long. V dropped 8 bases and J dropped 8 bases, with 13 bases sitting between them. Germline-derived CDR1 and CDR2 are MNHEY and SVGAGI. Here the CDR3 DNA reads TGTGCCAGCGGAGGCAGGTTTCATTCACCCCTCCACTTT. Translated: CASGGRFHSPLHF.

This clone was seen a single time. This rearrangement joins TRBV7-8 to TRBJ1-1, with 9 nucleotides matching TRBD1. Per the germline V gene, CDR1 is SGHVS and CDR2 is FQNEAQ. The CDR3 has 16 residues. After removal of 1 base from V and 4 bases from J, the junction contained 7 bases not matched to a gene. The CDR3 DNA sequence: TGTGCCAGCAGCTTAGGGTCCGACAGGGGGGTCACTGAAGCTTTCTTT. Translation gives CASSLGSDRGVTEAFF.

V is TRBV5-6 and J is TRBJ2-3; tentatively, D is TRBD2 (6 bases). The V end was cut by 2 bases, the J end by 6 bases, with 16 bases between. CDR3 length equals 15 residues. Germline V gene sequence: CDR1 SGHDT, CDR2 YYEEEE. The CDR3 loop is CASSLQRHGGDTQYF. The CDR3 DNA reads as TGTGCCAGCAGCTTACAGCGACATGGGGGGGATACGCAGTATTTT.